This T cell receptor (beta chain) emerged from a study of technical replicates of blood from a handful of donors. Trimming took 4 bases from V and 5 from J, leaving 15 bases between them. The CDR3 contains 14 residues. CDR1 and CDR2 from the germline V gene are SGHRS and YFSETQ. Some clones are missing from TCRdb's copy, which holds only in-frame ones; the method was immunoSEQ multiplex PCR. The profile shows about 15,000 clones, more than 80% of them singletons. The chain has TRBV5-1 and TRBJ1-1; D remains ambiguous. The receptor's source is a human donor in good health. The sample taken for sequencing was PBMCs. The CDR3: CASSPSRRTTEAFF. In DNA, the CDR3 is TGCGCCAGCAGCCCCAGTCGCAGGACTACTGAAGCTTTCTTT.